This is a list of T cell receptor beta chains from one sample in a study of beta chain features in type 1 diabetes. Libraries were prepared by immunoSEQ multiplex PCR; TCRdb keeps only in-frame clonotypes and omits some of them. The repertoire holds around 250,000 clones, with around 21% as singletons. The sample taken for sequencing was naive CD4+ T cells from blood. These TCRs come from a woman aged 40 to 49 with type 1 diabetes. Both conserved end residues are part of each CDR3. The D gene is left open where the match is weak. Clone size is not always given. Where it is, it says once, few, many or a class for expanded clones.

d_call: NA; v_call: TRBV7-9; clone_size: few; j_call: TRBJ1-1; cdr3_nt: TGTGCCAGCAGCTTAGGGCAGAACACTGAAGCTTTCTTT; cdr3_aa: CASSLGQNTEAFF
d_call: NA; v_call: TRBV30; clone_size: NA; j_call: TRBJ1-1; cdr3_nt: TGTGCCTGGAGTGTACGCGTGAACACTGAAGCTTTCTTT; cdr3_aa: CAWSVRVNTEAFF
d_call: NA; v_call: TRBV30; clone_size: NA; j_call: TRBJ2-2; cdr3_nt: TGTGCCTGGAGCAACGGAGGCACCGGGGAGCTGTTTTTT; cdr3_aa: CAWSNGGTGELFF
d_call: TRBD2; v_call: TRBV28; clone_size: NA; j_call: TRBJ2-5; cdr3_nt: TGTGCCCTCACCCCTGGGCGGGGGAAGGGCCAAGAGACCCAGTACTTC; cdr3_aa: CALTPGRGKGQETQYF
d_call: TRBD2; v_call: TRBV7-2; clone_size: NA; j_call: TRBJ2-5; cdr3_nt: TGTGCCAGCAGCACGGGACTAGCGGGACAAGAGACCCAGTACTTC; cdr3_aa: CASSTGLAGQETQYF
d_call: NA; v_call: TRBV29-1; clone_size: NA; j_call: TRBJ2-2; cdr3_nt: TGCAGCGTTTCTGACAGGAACACCGGGGAGCTGTTTTTT; cdr3_aa: CSVSDRNTGELFF
d_call: TRBD1; v_call: TRBV6-6; clone_size: NA; j_call: TRBJ2-5; cdr3_nt: TGTGCCAGCAGTAACCGGGACAGGCAAGAGACCCAGTACTTC; cdr3_aa: CASSNRDRQETQYF
d_call: TRBD2; v_call: TRBV2; clone_size: few; j_call: TRBJ2-3; cdr3_nt: TGTGCCAGCGAACTAGCGGGGGATACGCAGTATTTT; cdr3_aa: CASELAGDTQYF
d_call: NA; v_call: TRBV15; clone_size: few; j_call: TRBJ1-2; cdr3_nt: TGTGCCACCAGCAGTGAGGGCGGACGGGGGGCATATGGCTACACCTTC; cdr3_aa: CATSSEGGRGAYGYTF
d_call: NA; v_call: TRBV4-1; clone_size: few; j_call: TRBJ1-1; cdr3_nt: TGCGCCAGCAGCCAGGCCAGGGTTAATGCTGAAGCTTTCTTT; cdr3_aa: CASSQARVNAEAFF
d_call: NA; v_call: TRBV30; clone_size: few; j_call: TRBJ2-2; cdr3_nt: TGTGCCTGGAGTGTACAGAGACCCATCACCGGGGAGCTGTTTTTT; cdr3_aa: CAWSVQRPITGELFF
d_call: NA; v_call: TRBV5-6; clone_size: few; j_call: TRBJ2-7; cdr3_nt: TGTGCCAGCAGCCCCCAGGCAGGGTTAGGGGAGCAGTACTTC; cdr3_aa: CASSPQAGLGEQYF
d_call: NA; v_call: TRBV10-3; clone_size: NA; j_call: TRBJ2-7; cdr3_nt: TGTGCCATCAGCCCCGGTCCCTACGAGCAGTACTTC; cdr3_aa: CAISPGPYEQYF
d_call: NA; v_call: TRBV18; clone_size: NA; j_call: TRBJ2-1; cdr3_nt: TGTGCCAGCTCACCAAGGGGCGGTAGCTCCTACAATGAGCAGTTCTTC; cdr3_aa: CASSPRGGSSYNEQFF
d_call: NA; v_call: TRBV30; clone_size: few; j_call: TRBJ2-5; cdr3_nt: TGTGCCTGGGGGACATTAGTTAGAGAGACCCAGTACTTC; cdr3_aa: CAWGTLVRETQYF
d_call: NA; v_call: TRBV18; clone_size: NA; j_call: TRBJ2-2; cdr3_nt: TGTGCCAGCTCACCACGGACAGCGGACACCGGGGAGCTGTTTTTT; cdr3_aa: CASSPRTADTGELFF
d_call: TRBD1; v_call: TRBV15; clone_size: NA; j_call: TRBJ1-5; cdr3_nt: TGTGCCACCCGGATGAAACAGGGGGCAAATCAGCCCCAGCATTTT; cdr3_aa: CATRMKQGANQPQHF
d_call: NA; v_call: TRBV2; clone_size: NA; j_call: TRBJ1-2; cdr3_nt: TGTGCCAGCAGAGGGCAGGGGAACTATGGCTACACCTTC; cdr3_aa: CASRGQGNYGYTF
d_call: NA; v_call: TRBV6-6; clone_size: few; j_call: TRBJ2-3; cdr3_nt: TGTGCCAGCAGTCCCAGGGAAGGGGCAGATACGCAGTATTTT; cdr3_aa: CASSPREGADTQYF
d_call: TRBD2; v_call: TRBV6-1; clone_size: few; j_call: TRBJ2-5; cdr3_nt: TGTGCCAGCAGTGAACTATGGCTAGCGGGAGTGGTTGAGACCCAGTACTTC; cdr3_aa: CASSELWLAGVVETQYF
d_call: NA; v_call: TRBV7-2; clone_size: few; j_call: TRBJ1-1; cdr3_nt: TGTGCCAGCAGCTTAGTTTTTGCAGGTAGCACTGAAGCTTTCTTT; cdr3_aa: CASSLVFAGSTEAFF
d_call: NA; v_call: TRBV23-1; clone_size: NA; j_call: TRBJ1-1; cdr3_nt: TGCGCCAGCAGTCAGGCCACGAACACTGAAGCTTTCTTT; cdr3_aa: CASSQATNTEAFF
d_call: NA; v_call: TRBV18; clone_size: NA; j_call: TRBJ2-7; cdr3_nt: TGTGCCAGCTCACCAAACCGGGACACCGCCTACGAGCAGTACTTC; cdr3_aa: CASSPNRDTAYEQYF
d_call: TRBD1; v_call: TRBV30; clone_size: NA; j_call: TRBJ1-1; cdr3_nt: TGTGCCTGGAGTCATAGACAGGGGAGCACTGAAGCTTTCTTT; cdr3_aa: CAWSHRQGSTEAFF